These 24 T cell receptor beta chains came from one sample sequenced in a study of cytomegalovirus exposure and HLA in healthy donors. Primers for the PCR totalled 60 Vbeta and 13 Jbeta. The protocol was immunoSEQ multiplex PCR, while the TCRdb copy is restricted to in-frame clones and leaves out a portion. Seen here are about 180,000 clones, approximately 81% observed once, and the top ten hold under 1.1%. The sequenced material came from PBMCs. The receptors were sampled from a man between 25 and 39 years old in good health and CMV-seronegative.

The rearrangement joins TRBV7-9 to TRBJ2-7; unclear D gene. The germline gives CDR1 SEHNR, CDR2 FQNEAQ (reference sequence). V was clipped by 5 bases and J by 4 bases, with 15 bases between them. The CDR3 is 14 residues long. In DNA form, the CDR3 reads TGTGCCAGCAGCCCTCCCGGGTCCCAATACGAGCAGTACTTC. It translates to CASSPPGSQYEQYF.

This clone was counted once. This chain uses TRBV29-1 with TRBJ2-1, with 11 bases fitting TRBD1. Trimming removed 7 bases from V and 9 bases from J; junction bases left unmatched: 11. This CDR3 is 14 amino acids long. In germline, CDR1 is SQVTM, CDR2 ANQGSEA. The CDR3 DNA reads TGCAGCGCCTTCCCGGGACAGGGGGGGACTGAGCAGTTCTTC. It translates to CSAFPGQGGTEQFF.

The J gene is TRBJ1-2, the V gene TRBV27, with D tentatively TRBD1 (6 bases). CDR1 and CDR2 from the germline V gene are MNHEY and SMNVEV (reference sequence). The CDR3 extends over 13 amino acids. With 0 bases removed from V and 11 bases from J, the gap between germline ends came to 13 bases. CDR3 nucleotide sequence: TGTGCCAGCAGTTTATCGATGACAGGACCATACACCTTC. Its translation: CASSLSMTGPYTF.

The chain is built from TRBV7-9 and TRBJ2-1, with a tentative D call TRBD1 (5 bases). The V gene lost 1 base and the J gene lost 3 bases, with 16 bases spanning the gap. Germline CDR1 reads SEHNR; CDR2 reads FQNEAQ (reference sequence). This CDR3 is 17 amino acids long. The CDR3, as DNA: TGTGCCAGCAGCTTAGAGGTATTGGGGCAGTTCTACAATGAGCAGTTCTTC. Residues: CASSLEVLGQFYNEQFF.

The rearrangement joins TRBV11-2 to TRBJ2-3; 8 bases map to TRBD2. The CDR3 is 16 amino acids. Germline CDR1 and CDR2: SGHAT and FQNNGV. The V segment lost 5 bases and the J segment 4 bases; nucleotides outside the gene matches: 11. CDR3 coding DNA: TGTGCCAGCAGCCCATTCGGGGGGGCCGGGGCAGATACGCAGTATTTT. This codes for CASSPFGGAGADTQYF. Complete variable domain (other parts from reference TRBV11-2 and TRBJ2-3): EAGVAQSPRYKIIEKRQSVAFWCNPISGHATLYWYQQILGQGPKLLIQFQNNGVVDDSQLPKDRFSAERLKGVDSTLKIQPAKLEDSAVYLCASSPFGGAGADTQYFGPGTRLTVL.

V usage is TRBV6-5 and J usage is TRBJ2-3; 7 positions agree with TRBD2. With 6 bases clipped from V and 2 bases from J, the junction kept 8 bases outside the gene matches. The V gene's germline CDR1 is MNHEY and CDR2 SVGAGI. This CDR3 comprises 15 residues. CDR3 amino acids: CASSSPSGNTDTQYF. The CDR3 DNA follows: TGTGCCAGCAGCAGTCCTAGCGGCAACACAGATACGCAGTATTTT.

V usage is TRBV6-5 and J usage is TRBJ1-4; unclear D gene. Germline assignment: CDR1 MNHEY and CDR2 SVGAGI. The ends were cut back, 0 bases at V and 5 bases at J, with 10 bases in the middle. The CDR3 is 15 residues long. For the CDR3, the DNA is TGTGCCAGCAGTTACTCGCCGTCCCGGAATGAAAAACTGTTTTTT. Translation: CASSYSPSRNEKLFF.

The chain employs TRBV7-8 and TRBJ1-1; no definite D call. Germline V gene lookup returns CDR1 SGHVS and CDR2 FQNEAQ. V was clipped by 4 bases and J by 1 base, with 16 bases between them. This CDR3 has 16 residues. The CDR3 DNA sequence: TGTGCCAGCAGCTCCGCTAGACCGGATCAGAACACTGAAGCTTTCTTT. Protein product: CASSSARPDQNTEAFF.

The gene calls are TRBV5-1 and TRBJ2-3; tentative D call: TRBD2 (7 bases). This CDR3 has 13 amino acids. Germline V CDR1 and CDR2: SGHRS, YFSETQ. Trimming stripped 7 bases from V and 3 bases from J, with 12 bases between. CDR3 DNA sequence: TGCGCCAGCTGCGAGGGGGGGACAGATACGCAGTATTTT. Translating gives CASCEGGTDTQYF.

This chain joins TRBV5-6 and TRBJ2-5, with D possibly TRBD1 on 5 matching bases. The germline V gene encodes CDR1 SGHDT and CDR2 YYEEEE. The CDR3 loop spans 15 amino acids. Trimming removed 1 base from V and 4 bases from J, with 14 bases in between. CDR3 loop: CASSLYTGQIETQYF. The CDR3 coding sequence is TGTGCCAGCAGCTTGTACACAGGTCAGATAGAGACCCAGTACTTC.

The chain combines TRBV7-6 with TRBJ1-1, with 8 bases matching TRBD1. Germline values: CDR1 SGHVS, CDR2 FNYEAQ. The CDR3 is 14 residues long. J was trimmed by 3 bases and V by 5 bases; bases with no gene match: 5. CDR3 nucleotide sequence: TGTGCCAGCAGCATAAGACAGGGGCACACTGAAGCTTTCTTT. It encodes CASSIRQGHTEAFF.

This clone was counted a single time. This chain joins TRBV27 and TRBJ1-2; 8 bases are a match to TRBD1. V dropped 6 bases and J dropped 8; count of bases not matched to a gene: 2. CDR1 and CDR2 from the germline V gene are MNHEY and SMNVEV (reference sequence). The CDR3 loop spans 11 amino acids. CDR3 sequence: CASRDRAGYTF. The CDR3 coding sequence is TGTGCCAGCAGGGACAGGGCGGGCTACACCTTC.

The J gene is TRBJ1-4, the V gene TRBV9; 11 bases line up with TRBD1. With 3 bases clipped from V and 7 bases from J, the junction kept 2 bases outside the gene matches. Germline lookup yields CDR1 SGDLS and CDR2 YYNGEE. This CDR3 region has 14 residues. This CDR3 reads CASSGTGGGEKLFF. The CDR3 DNA reads TGTGCCAGCAGCGGGACAGGGGGCGGTGAAAAACTGTTTTTT.

V is TRBV15 and J is TRBJ1-1; TRBD1 aligns across 10 bases. The CDR3 runs 15 residues. J lost 3 bases, V lost 4 bases, and 5 bases had no gene match. CDR1 LNHNV and CDR2 YYDKDF come from the germline V gene (reference sequence). CDR3 nucleotide sequence: TGTGCCACCAGCAAAGACAGGGGGCGGGACACTGAAGCTTTCTTT. It codes for CATSKDRGRDTEAFF. The full variable domain, with the rest looked up from reference TRBV15 and TRBJ1-1, is DAMVIQNPRYQVTQFGKPVTLSCSQTLNHNVMYWYQQKSSQAPKLLFHYYDKDFNNEADTPDNFQSRRPNTSFCFLDIRSPGLGDTAMYLCATSKDRGRDTEAFFGQGTRLTVV.

This clone appeared a single time. The chain joins TRBV15 to TRBJ2-7; possible D gene TRBD2, 7 bases. Germline V gives CDR1 LNHNV, CDR2 YYDKDF (reference sequence). CDR3 size: 13 residues. Trimming stripped 3 bases from V and 6 bases from J, with 12 bases between. CDR3 sequence (DNA): TGTGCCACCAGCAGGGACAGCGGGGTCGAGCAGTACTTC. Translating it yields CATSRDSGVEQYF.

V is TRBV5-1 and J is TRBJ1-1; no clear D. The CDR3 runs to 15 residues. V lost 4 bases and J 1 base, leaving 14 bases between the germline ends. The germline V gene has CDR1 SGHRS and CDR2 YFSETQ. CDR3: CASSQEGRSNTEAFF. CDR3 coding DNA: TGCGCCAGCAGCCAAGAGGGCAGGTCGAACACTGAAGCTTTCTTT.

In the case of this clone: One end of the junction does not line up with germline, which may come from a read error. The chain couples TRBV5-6 to TRBJ1-1; D not resolved. This CDR3 region has 13 residues. In germline, CDR1 is SGHDT, CDR2 YYEEEE. The CDR3 spells CASSLKGRTEALF. The CDR3 nucleotides read TGTGCCAGCAGCTTGAAGGGAAGGACTGAAGCTCTCTTT.

This clone was detected only once. The chain couples TRBV19 to TRBJ2-1; TRBD2 matches at 12 bases. The J segment lost 5 bases and the V segment lost 4 bases, leaving 3 bases of the junction unmatched. CDR3 length: 15 amino acids. Germline-derived CDR1 and CDR2 are LNHDA and SQIVND (reference sequence). CDR3 sequence (DNA): TGTGCCAGTAGTAGGACTAGCGGGGTGAACAATGAGCAGTTCTTC. It encodes CASSRTSGVNNEQFF.

The chain is built from TRBV7-3 and TRBJ2-2, with 9 bases aligning to TRBD2. The V segment lost 3 bases and the J segment 5 bases; nucleotides outside the gene matches: 1. The germline V gene has CDR1 SGHTA and CDR2 FQGTGA. The CDR3 has 14 amino acids. The CDR3 here is CASSFSGRTGELFF. The CDR3 DNA follows: TGTGCCAGCAGCTTTAGCGGGAGAACCGGGGAGCTGTTTTTT.

The V and J genes are TRBV4-1 and TRBJ2-5; possibly TRBD1 for D (5 bases). Trimming removed 1 base from V and 2 bases from J, with 8 bases in between. Germline CDR1 reads MGHRA; CDR2 reads YSYEKL. The CDR3 has 14 amino acids. CDR3 in amino acids: CASSQVSGQETQYF. The CDR3 DNA sequence: TGCGCCAGCAGCCAAGTCTCAGGGCAAGAGACCCAGTACTTC.

Note on this clone: Germline and junction disagree at one end, which may indicate a read error. The V call is TRBV7-9, the J call TRBJ2-7, with unresolved D. Per the germline V gene, CDR1 is SEHNR and CDR2 is FQNEAQ (reference sequence). The CDR3 extends over 12 amino acids. CDR3 nucleotide sequence: TGTTCCAGCAGCCCCGACTTGTACGAGCAGTACTTC. Translation gives CSSSPDLYEQYF.

DNA for the CDR3: TGTGCCAGCAGCCAACCCCTGCCTCGACAGGGGGAGAACGAGCAGTACTTC. The encoded protein is CASSQPLPRQGENEQYF. The V gene is TRBV4-2, the J gene TRBJ2-7; 9 bases match TRBD1. Germline V gives CDR1 LGHNA, CDR2 YNFKEQ. This CDR3 is built from 17 residues. The V and J ends lost 2 bases and 5 bases, in that order; junction bases with no gene match: 13.

The rearrangement links TRBV7-6 to TRBJ2-1, with 7 bases identical to TRBD2. The junction had 9 bases not matched to a gene; V was cut back by 1 base and J by 3 bases. The CDR3 consists of 17 residues. CDR1 and CDR2 from the germline V gene are SGHVS and FNYEAQ. CDR3 amino acids: CASSLVGAGEYYNEQFF. In DNA, the CDR3 is TGTGCCAGCAGCTTAGTTGGGGCGGGAGAGTACTACAATGAGCAGTTCTTC.

The V call is TRBV2, the J call TRBJ2-4, with 9 bases matching TRBD2. Germline values: CDR1 SNHLY, CDR2 FYNNEI. V shed 5 bases and J 2 bases; nucleotides not matched to a gene: 1. The CDR3 sequence is 14 residues long. CDR3 in amino acids: CASSSSGTKNIQYF. CDR3 DNA sequence: TGTGCCAGCAGTTCTAGCGGGACCAAAAACATTCAGTACTTC.